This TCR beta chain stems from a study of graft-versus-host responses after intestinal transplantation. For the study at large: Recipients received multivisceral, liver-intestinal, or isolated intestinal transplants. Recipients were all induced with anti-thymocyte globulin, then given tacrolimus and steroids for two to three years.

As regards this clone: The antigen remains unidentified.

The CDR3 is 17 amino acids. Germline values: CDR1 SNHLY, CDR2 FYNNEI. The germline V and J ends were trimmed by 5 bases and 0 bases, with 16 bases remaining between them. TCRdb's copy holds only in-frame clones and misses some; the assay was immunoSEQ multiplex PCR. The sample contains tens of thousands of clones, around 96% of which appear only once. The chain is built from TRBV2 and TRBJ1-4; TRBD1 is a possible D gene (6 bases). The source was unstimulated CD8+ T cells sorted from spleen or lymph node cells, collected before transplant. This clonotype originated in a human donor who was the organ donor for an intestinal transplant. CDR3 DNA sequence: TGTGCCAGCAGTTATCAGGGGCGATCTCCAACTAATGAAAAACTGTTTTTT. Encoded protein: CASSYQGRSPTNEKLFF.